This T cell receptor (beta chain) was profiled in a study of chemoradiotherapy in HPV16-positive cancers (dated by TCRdb to the early 2020s). Notes on the research overall: Using functional T-cell assays on cells from a couple of HPV16-positive patients, the researchers defined candidate HPV-specific T-cell clones and common TCR motifs. TCR repertoires from more than 70 patients with HPV-related cancers were then used to track the candidate HPV-specific TCRs and motifs. The study asked whether T-cell immunity against the HPV oncoproteins E6 and E7 changes during chemoradiotherapy and whether it affects survival.

The method behind the library was the immunoSEQ multiplex PCR assay. The table comes from immuneACCESS by way of TCRdb, which keeps in-frame sequences with V and J called. Part of the clones is missing from these tables; in studies checked, under half for an unresolved V gene and the rest for unknown reasons. The sample records about 21,000 clones, approximately 83% of which are singletons. The top ten constitute 3.5% to 6% of the sample. Overall results and qualifications from the work: Expansion of candidate HPV-specific clones and E7-related TCR motifs was observed in the tumor microenvironment during treatment, whereas no such expansion was observed for non-HPV-specific T cells. Improved recurrence-free survival in HPV16-positive patients was associated with expansion of HPV-responsive T cells during chemoradiotherapy. The functional definition of HPV-specific T cells was derived from only two HPV16-positive patients, and the survival association was reported for HPV16-positive patients.

V and J are trimmed by 1 base and 7 bases, and the gene matches miss 9 bases of the junction. From cysteine to phenylalanine, the CDR3 is 15 amino acids long. The retained sequence is limited to the CDR3, 45 bases, with the frame set at the first base. The germline V gene sets CDR1 to MNHEY and CDR2 to SVGAGI. Repertoires were sampled repeatedly over the course of chemoradiotherapy so that clonal expansion in the tumor microenvironment could be followed. As for this clone: The antigen this receptor binds is unknown. No much larger clonotype is one base removed from it; base qualities were not supplied.

The source is a human donor with HPV-associated anogenital cancer. The chain was built from TRBV6-5 and TRBJ2-7, with 8 junctional bases fitting TRBD1. Sequencing was performed on blood, taken from a patient who underwent chemoradiotherapy. The CDR3: CASSYYLQGAREQYF. The base sequence is TGTGCCAGCAGTTACTATCTCCAGGGGGCGCGGGAGCAGTACTTC.